These T cell receptor beta chains were read from a single sample in a study of cytomegalovirus exposure and HLA in healthy donors. Sequencing was performed with immunoSEQ multiplex PCR; in TCRdb, only in-frame clones are kept and a portion is missing. The sample shows tens of thousands of clones, around 90% of them seen only once. Specimen: PBMCs. The receptor set was obtained from a man younger than 30 in good health and CMV-seronegative. CDR3s include the opening cysteine and the closing phenylalanine or tryptophan. D genes are given only for firm matches. Rows may omit the clone size; those that give it use once, few, many or a size class.

>TRBJ1-2|.|TRBV7-2|.
CASSLDWTAGGGYTF
>TRBJ2-2|.|TRBV6-5|.
CASKAGETGELFF
>TRBJ1-2|.|TRBV18|TRBD1
CASSRGTGVTYGYTF
>TRBJ2-3|.|TRBV27|TRBD2
CASSLLAGADTQYF
>TRBJ1-2|once|TRBV18|TRBD1
CASSRDREAYGYTF
>TRBJ2-1|.|TRBV15|TRBD2
CATSQAGYNEQFF
>TRBJ2-2|once|TRBV18|.
CASSRRGWYTGELFF
>TRBJ2-7|few|TRBV4-3|.
CASSQAGNQYEQYF
>TRBJ1-5|.|TRBV6-6|TRBD1
CASSSGRGQRQPQHF
>TRBJ2-7|few|TRBV13|TRBD2
CASSLAVSSYEQYF
>TRBJ1-2|.|TRBV18|TRBD1
CASSPTQGLYGYTF
>TRBJ2-7|.|TRBV28|TRBD1
CASRTGAREQYF
>TRBJ2-1|few|TRBV15|.
CASYQGGEQFF
>TRBJ2-7|.|TRBV14|TRBD2
CASSFEAGPGEQYF
>TRBJ2-1|.|TRBV9|TRBD2
CASSIGLGEGGEQFF
>TRBJ2-3|.|TRBV15|TRBD2
CATSRVPSGSTDTQYF
>TRBJ2-2|.|TRBV10-3|TRBD2
CAISEFWEGRDLAGELFF
>TRBJ2-1|.|TRBV2|TRBD2
CASRETSGSWGEQFF
>TRBJ2-3|.|TRBV9|TRBD2
CASSVAAGGGPDTDTQYF
>TRBJ2-2|.|TRBV15|.
CATSRDPAGELFF